Listed here are 27 T cell receptor beta chains from one sample, sequenced in a study of regulatory T cells in long-lasting Graves disease. Time point denoted: newly diagnosed GD, antithyroid drugs for less than 3 months. Making the TCR library involved RNA that had been extracted from PBMCs. Building of the TCR beta libraries involved iRepertoire HTBI primers and Arm-PCR of CDR3 regions. TCRdb passed the multiplex PCR reads through MiXCR, listing each CDR3 protein once. The data hold some 370,000 distinct CDR3 sequences, with about 12% observed a single time. This sample was also put to use in a study of T cells in Graves' hyperthyroidism and ophthalmopathy.

Sample: peripheral blood mononuclear cells (PBMCs), taken at new diagnosis, from a patient treated with antithyroid drugs. The receptors come from a woman between 18 and 30 years old with Graves disease.

At least ten counts were recorded for this clonotype. This chain connects TRBV2 to TRBJ1-1; possible D gene TRBD1, 5 bases. This CDR3 comprises 12 residues. The germline V gene has CDR1 SNHLY and CDR2 FYNNEI. V lost 9 bases and J 4 bases, leaving 12 bases between the germline ends. CDR3 residues: CARMGGGTEAFF. The CDR3 nucleotides read TGTGCCAGAATGGGGGGTGGCACTGAAGCTTTCTTT. The full variable domain, in which reference TRBV2 and TRBJ1-1 provide the parts outside the CDR3, is EPEVTQTPSHQVTQMGQEVILRCVPISNHLYFYWYRQILGQKVEFLVSFYNNEISEKSEIFDDQFSVERPDGSNFTLKIRSTKLEDSAMYFCARMGGGTEAFFGQGTRLTVV.

This clonotype came up a few times. V usage is TRBV10-3 and J usage is TRBJ2-1, with a possible D match to TRBD2 (7 bases). V dropped 8 bases and J dropped 8 bases, with 16 bases sitting between them. Germline CDR1 and CDR2: ENHRY and SYGVKD. The CDR3 totals 13 residues. For the CDR3, the DNA is TGTGCCATCGGGGCCTCCGGGGGGCATGAGCAGTTCTTC. Amino acid sequence: CAIGASGGHEQFF.

In its sample, this clonotype was seen a few times. This CDR3 fails to terminate in the conserved phenylalanine or tryptophan, so it likely reflects a read error. The chain has TRBV19 and TRBJ2-1; TRBD1 might be the D (6 bases). Germline assignment: CDR1 LNHDA and CDR2 SQIVND (reference sequence). CDR3 length: 16 amino acids. V gave up 10 bases and J gave up 4 bases, with 23 bases separating them. Here the CDR3 DNA reads TGTGCCACCAAGCTCAGGGGTTTCCGGGGATACAATGAGCAGTTCCTC. It codes for CATKLRGFRGYNEQFL.

This clonotype was seen repeatedly, ten times or more. The chain couples TRBV10-3 to TRBJ2-3; tentatively, D is TRBD2 (5 bases). Germline V lookup: CDR1 ENHRY, CDR2 SYGVKD. The CDR3 is 16 residues long. V was clipped by 0 bases and J by 0 bases, with 10 bases between them. Written as DNA, the CDR3 is TGTGCCATCAGTGAGTCCCAGCGGACGAGCACAGATACGCAGTATTTT. Protein: CAISESQRTSTDTQYF.

The chain links TRBV7-3 to TRBJ2-2; TRBD2 matches at 9 bases. CDR3 size: 14 residues. Per the germline V gene, CDR1 is SGHTA and CDR2 is FQGTGA. The junction had 5 bases not matched to a gene; V was cut back by 5 bases and J by 7 bases. The CDR3 spells CASSGSGGHGELFF. CDR3 coding DNA: TGTGCCAGCAGCGGTAGCGGGGGTCACGGGGAGCTGTTTTTT.

There are many counts of this clonotype. The rearrangement joins TRBV19 to TRBJ2-1, with 7 bases identical to TRBD1. After removal of 7 bases from V and 7 bases from J, the junction contained 10 bases not matched to a gene. The CDR3 sequence is 14 residues long. The germline CDR1 and CDR2 sequences are LNHDA and SQIVND (reference sequence). In DNA, the CDR3 is TGTGCCAGTAATAAGGGGGCCTTAGGAAATGAGCAGTTCTTC. Its translation is CASNKGALGNEQFF.

Ten or more counts support this clonotype. This may stem from a read error, because a much larger clone lies one nucleotide away. V and J are TRBV13 and TRBJ1-1, with a tentative D call TRBD1 (5 bases). CDR3 length: 13 amino acids. Germline assignment: CDR1 PRHDT and CDR2 FYEKMQ (reference sequence). V was cut by 0 bases and J by 7 bases, with 9 bases left in between. The CDR3, as DNA: TGTGCCAGCAGCTTAGGGACAGAAAATGAAGCTTTCTTT. Translating gives CASSLGTENEAFF.

This clonotype was detected ten times or more. This chain links TRBV6-2 or TRBV6-3 with TRBJ2-3, with TRBD2 as a possible D gene (6 bases). The CDR3 consists of 13 residues. V lost 2 bases, J lost 3 bases, and 6 bases lay in between. Germline assignment: CDR1 MNHEY and CDR2 SVGEGT. DNA for the CDR3: TGTGCCAGCAGTTACCGGGAGACAGATACGCAGTATTTT. As protein: CASSYRETDTQYF.

At least ten counts were recorded for this clonotype. The chain employs TRBV28 and TRBJ1-2; D ambiguous. This CDR3 comprises 12 residues. Between the trimmed V and J ends, which lost 8 bases and 3 bases, there was a span of 10 bases. Germline CDR1 is MDHEN and CDR2 is SYDVKM. In nucleotides, the CDR3 is TGTGCCAGCTGCTCGACTCACTATGGCTACACCTTC. Encoded protein: CASCSTHYGYTF.

This clonotype has ten or more counts. V and J are TRBV29-1 and TRBJ2-7, with TRBD1 identical over 10 bases. The CDR3 is 14 amino acids. V trimming: 4 bases; J trimming: 7 bases; junction bases outside the gene matches: 10. Per the germline V gene, CDR1 is SQVTM and CDR2 is ANQGSEA. CDR3: CSVAATGGLGEQYF. The CDR3 region has the DNA TGCAGCGTTGCGGCGACAGGGGGCCTGGGGGAGCAGTACTTC.

At least ten counts were recorded for this clonotype. The V and J genes are TRBV7-9 and TRBJ2-1; TRBD1 or TRBD2 may be the D gene (5 bases each). The germline gives CDR1 SEHNR, CDR2 FQNEAQ (reference sequence). This CDR3 contains 20 residues. V gave up 2 bases and J gave up 0 bases, with 23 bases separating them. The CDR3 region is CASSLFRPRQGPTSYNEQFF. In DNA, the CDR3 is TGTGCCAGCAGCTTATTTCGGCCACGGCAGGGACCCACCTCCTACAATGAGCAGTTCTTC.

The chain recombines TRBV30 with TRBJ2-7; TRBD2 matches 12 bases. The CDR3 totals 15 residues. Losses at the gene ends were 3 bases for V and 3 bases for J; bases not matched to a gene: 6. Per the germline V gene, CDR1 is GTSNPN and CDR2 is SVGIG (reference sequence). The CDR3, as DNA: TGTGCCTGGAGAGTGACTAGCGGGGGTATCTACGAGCAGTACTTC. Its translation is CAWRVTSGGIYEQYF.

This clonotype was counted between two and nine times. The chain joins TRBV15 to TRBJ1-2; no clear D. Germline loops: CDR1 LNHNV, CDR2 YYDKDF (reference sequence). V was trimmed by 0 bases and J by 6 bases, leaving 17 bases between them. The CDR3 is 16 residues long. The CDR3 region has the DNA TGTGCCACCAGCAGAGATTGTTCACCGGGAGTACATGGCTACACCTTC. This gives the protein CATSRDCSPGVHGYTF.

This clonotype was seen at least ten times. V gene TRBV6-1 combines with J gene TRBJ2-7, with a tentative D call TRBD1 (6 bases). The length of the CDR3 is 16 residues. The V end was cut by 4 bases, the J end by 1 base, with 17 bases between. Looked up from germline, CDR1 is MNHNS and CDR2 is SASEGT. The CDR3 reads CASSGISTGLSYEQYF. The CDR3 coding sequence is TGTGCCAGCAGTGGTATCTCGACAGGCCTTTCCTACGAGCAGTACTTC.

This clonotype appeared many times. This chain joins TRBV4-1 and TRBJ2-1, with 8 bases identical to TRBD1. The J segment lost 5 bases and the V segment lost 3 bases, leaving 6 bases of the junction unmatched. The CDR3 length is 15 residues. Germline lookup yields CDR1 MGHRA and CDR2 YSYEKL. The CDR3 region has the DNA TGCGCCAGCAGCCACGTACCGGGACAGGACAATGAGCAGTTCTTC. It codes for CASSHVPGQDNEQFF.

This clonotype showed up many times. The rearrangement links TRBV12-3 or TRBV12-4 to TRBJ2-1; 8 positions match TRBD1. Trimming cost V 2 bases and J 6 bases; bases outside gene matches: 12. The CDR3 has 17 residues. The CDR3 bases are TGTGCCAGCAGTTTAAGCCGGTGGACAGGGCCTCTCAATGAGCAGTTCTTC. Translation gives CASSLSRWTGPLNEQFF.

This clonotype occurred a few times. The chain is built from TRBV28 and TRBJ1-6; D ambiguous. The CDR3 length is 15 residues. V was shortened by 6 bases and J by 0 bases, with 9 bases between the two germline ends. Germline lookup yields CDR1 MDHEN and CDR2 SYDVKM. CDR3 DNA sequence: TGTGCCAGCAGACGAGAGTTCTCCTATAATTCACCCCTCCACTTT. It encodes CASRREFSYNSPLHF.

This clonotype was detected a few times. This rearrangement joins TRBV19 to TRBJ2-7; 14 bases map to TRBD2. Germline trimming cut 4 bases from V and 5 bases from J; bases unmatched to any gene: 4. There are 15 residues in the CDR3. Germline V CDR1 and CDR2: LNHDA, SQIVND (reference sequence). Here the CDR3 reads CASSTPGLAGDEQYF. CDR3 coding DNA: TGTGCCAGTAGTACGCCGGGACTAGCGGGAGACGAGCAGTACTTC.

Ten or more counts support this clonotype. The V call is TRBV7-2, the J call TRBJ1-5; 8 nucleotides align to TRBD1. V lost 2 bases, J lost 2 bases, and 5 bases stayed unmatched. The germline gives CDR1 SGHTA, CDR2 FQGNSA. The CDR3 contains 16 residues. This CDR3 reads CASSLYSTGGNQPQHF. The CDR3 DNA follows: TGTGCCAGCAGCTTATATTCGACAGGGGGCAATCAGCCCCAGCATTTT. Using reference TRBV7-2 and TRBJ1-5 for the parts outside the CDR3, the full variable domain is GAGVSQSPSNKVTEKGKDVELRCDPISGHTALYWYRQSLGQGLEFLIYFQGNSAPDKSGLPSDRFSAERTGGSVSTLTIQRTQQEDSAVYLCASSLYSTGGNQPQHFGDGTRLSIL.

A few counts support this clonotype. This CDR3 is CASSRDYTGELFF. CDR3 bases: TGCGCCAGCAGCCGAGATTACACCGGGGAGCTGTTTTTT. V and J are TRBV4-3 and TRBJ2-2, with D unresolved. The ends were cut back, 4 bases at V and 3 bases at J, with 6 bases in the middle. The CDR3 length is 13 residues. Germline V gene data show CDR1 as LGHNA and CDR2 as YSLEER.

The V gene is TRBV10-1, the J gene TRBJ2-1, with D possibly being TRBD2 (5 bases). There are 21 residues in the CDR3. Looked up from germline, CDR1 is WNHNN and CDR2 is SYGVQD (reference sequence). Trimming took off 3 bases at V and 0 bases at J, with 27 bases between the two ends. CDR3 sequence: CASSDGVLGRRRVDSYNEQFF. The CDR3 DNA sequence: TGCGCCAGCAGTGATGGAGTCCTGGGCAGGAGGCGCGTCGACTCCTACAATGAGCAGTTCTTC.

This clonotype has at least ten counts. This rearrangement joins TRBV20-1 to TRBJ2-7; perhaps TRBD2 as D (6 bases). Germline CDR1 reads DFQATT; CDR2 reads SNEGSKA (reference sequence). Trimming left V 6 bases short and J 0 bases short, with 12 bases between. The CDR3 is made up of 13 amino acids. CDR3 sequence reads: CSAVSGSSYEQYF. The DNA of the CDR3 is TGCAGTGCGGTTAGCGGTTCCTCCTACGAGCAGTACTTC.

This chain links TRBV15 with TRBJ1-2; TRBD1 is a possible D gene (6 bases). Looked up from germline, CDR1 is LNHNV and CDR2 is YYDKDF (reference sequence). V shed 0 bases and J shed 8 bases, with 16 bases lying between them. The CDR3 consists of 15 residues. CDR3 in amino acids: CATSRDGGGPLGYTF. The CDR3 coding sequence is TGTGCCACCAGCAGAGATGGAGGGGGTCCCCTGGGCTACACCTTC. The whole variable domain, remainder taken from reference TRBV15 and TRBJ1-2, is DAMVIQNPRYQVTQFGKPVTLSCSQTLNHNVMYWYQQKSSQAPKLLFHYYDKDFNNEADTPDNFQSRRPNTSFCFLDIRSPGLGDTAMYLCATSRDGGGPLGYTFGSGTRLTVV.

This clonotype has ten or more counts. CDR3 amino acids: CASRRAGEDTQYF. CDR3 DNA: TGTGCCAGCAGGCGAGCGGGGGAAGATACGCAGTATTTT. The V call is TRBV7-2, the J call TRBJ2-3; 8 nucleotides line up with TRBD2. The germline CDR1 and CDR2 sequences are SGHTA and FQGNSA. With V trimmed by 6 bases and J by 5 bases, 4 bases remained unmatched. This CDR3 has 13 amino acids.

This clonotype was detected ten times or more. The rearrangement joins TRBV30 to TRBJ1-4; TRBD1 is a possible D gene (6 bases). V was clipped by 5 bases and J by 1 base, with 8 bases between them. The germline V gene encodes CDR1 GTSNPN and CDR2 SVGIG (reference sequence). The CDR3 extends over 13 amino acids. CDR3 sequence reads: CAWEGGTNEKLFF. CDR3 DNA: TGTGCCTGGGAAGGGGGAACTAATGAAAAACTGTTTTTT.

This clonotype was counted a few times. In DNA, the CDR3 is TGTGCCAGCTCACCACGTTCGCGGGATCCGCCCCAGCATTTT. Translated, it gives CASSPRSRDPPQHF. This sequence joins TRBV18 and TRBJ1-5, with D unclear. The V end was cut by 1 base, the J end by 9 bases, with 13 bases between. The CDR3 has 14 amino acids. From germline, CDR1 is KGHSH and CDR2 LQKENI.

This chain links TRBV5-6 with TRBJ2-5; D possibly uses TRBD1 or TRBD2 (5 bases each). V was trimmed by 3 bases and J by 4 bases, leaving 19 bases between them. The germline CDR1 and CDR2 sequences are SGHDT and YYEEEE. This CDR3 has 16 residues. CDR3 sequence reads: CASSWAGTNDAETQYF. The CDR3 nucleotides are TGTGCCAGCAGCTGGGCCGGGACCAATGACGCAGAGACCCAGTACTTC. Filled out from reference TRBV5-6 and TRBJ2-5, the complete variable domain reads DAGVTQSPTHLIKTRGQQVTLRCSPKSGHDTVSWYQQALGQGPQFIFQYYEEEERQRGNFPDRFSGHQFPNYSSELNVNALLLGDSALYLCASSWAGTNDAETQYFGPGTRLLVL.